A single sample gave rise to the 21 T cell receptor beta chains below, sequenced in a study of cytomegalovirus exposure and HLA in healthy donors. Amplification used 60 Vbeta primers and 13 Jbeta primers. Clones were sequenced by immunoSEQ multiplex PCR, and TCRdb holds only the in-frame ones, with some missing. The listing records more than 95,000 clones. Material for sequencing was PBMCs. The receptors here all came from a man in his forties in good health and CMV-seronegative.

The chain is built from TRBV18 and TRBJ1-5; TRBD1 is a possible D gene (5 bases). The ends were cut back, 2 bases at V and 2 bases at J, with 13 bases in the middle. This CDR3 spans 16 amino acids. Germline V gene sequence: CDR1 KGHSH, CDR2 LQKENI. The CDR3 is CASSPFVGGGNQPQHF. The CDR3 coding sequence is TGTGCCAGCTCACCATTCGTCGGGGGTGGCAATCAGCCCCAGCATTTT. Full variable domain (remainder filled in from reference TRBV18 and TRBJ1-5): NAGVMQNPRHLVRRRGQEARLRCSPMKGHSHVYWYRQLPEEGLKFMVYLQKENIIDESGMPKERFSAEFPKEGPSILRIQQVVRGDSAAYFCASSPFVGGGNQPQHFGDGTRLSIL.

DNA for the CDR3: TGTGCCAGCAGCTTGGGGGGGCCCGGGACGAACACCGGGGAGCTGTTTTTT. Its translation is CASSLGGPGTNTGELFF. This chain connects TRBV5-4 to TRBJ2-2; tentatively, D is TRBD1 (6 bases). This CDR3 contains 17 residues. CDR1 SGHNT and CDR2 YYREEE come from the germline V gene (reference sequence). V lost 0 bases to trimming and J lost 0 bases, with 12 bases between them. The full variable domain, its missing parts supplied by reference TRBV5-4 and TRBJ2-2, is ETGVTQSPTHLIKTRGQQVTLRCSSQSGHNTVSWYQQALGQGPQFIFQYYREEENGRGNFPPRFSGLQFPNYSSELNVNALELDDSALYLCASSLGGPGTNTGELFFGEGSRLTVL.

The V and J genes are TRBV5-4 and TRBJ2-3, with D perhaps TRBD1 (5 bases). Trimming removed 0 bases from V and 6 bases from J, with 8 bases in between. Germline V lookup: CDR1 SGHNT, CDR2 YYREEE (reference sequence). The CDR3 has 13 residues. This chain's CDR3 is CASSLDRRDTQYF. The CDR3 region has the DNA TGTGCCAGCAGCTTGGACAGGCGGGATACGCAGTATTTT.

The V and J genes are TRBV6-6 and TRBJ2-5; 12 positions match TRBD2. The CDR3 contains 15 residues. CDR1 is MNHNY and CDR2 is SVGAGI in the germline V gene (reference sequence). J gave up 1 base and V 4 bases, and 1 base lay outside the gene matches. For the CDR3, the DNA is TGTGCCAGCAGTTGGGGACTAGCGGGCCAAGAGACCCAGTACTTC. Amino acid sequence: CASSWGLAGQETQYF.

V gene TRBV11-3 combines with J gene TRBJ2-7; 7 bases match TRBD1. CDR1 and CDR2 (germline): SGHNT, YENEEA. V lost 5 bases to trimming and J lost 7 bases; unmatched junction nucleotides: 11. This CDR3 is built from 14 residues. The chain's CDR3 is CASSLFGQDQEQYF. CDR3 DNA: TGTGCCAGCAGCCTCTTTGGACAGGATCAGGAGCAGTACTTC.

The V and J genes are TRBV15 and TRBJ2-3; D may be TRBD2 (5 bases). CDR1 and CDR2 (germline): LNHNV, YYDKDF (reference sequence). V was cut by 3 bases and J by 2 bases, with 6 bases left in between. The CDR3 is 13 residues long. The CDR3 bases are TGTGCCACCAGCAGGGACTTCACAGATACGCAGTATTTT. Protein: CATSRDFTDTQYF.

The V gene is TRBV30, the J gene TRBJ2-5; D is unresolved. This CDR3 is built from 14 residues. Germline V gene lookup returns CDR1 GTSNPN and CDR2 SVGIG (reference sequence). Trimming shortened V by 3 bases and J by 4 bases, and 15 bases separated the two germline ends. This chain's CDR3 is CAWRPRRIAETQYF. The DNA for the CDR3 is TGTGCCTGGAGGCCGCGGCGAATAGCAGAGACCCAGTACTTC.

V usage is TRBV10-1 and J usage is TRBJ2-1; D might be TRBD2 (6 bases). The germline V gene has CDR1 WNHNN and CDR2 SYGVQD (reference sequence). The V end lost 6 bases, the J end lost 6 bases, and 24 bases lay between the germline ends. The CDR3 runs 17 residues. The CDR3, as DNA: TGCGCCAGCAGGATCACCCCAACTAGCCCCCCGACCAATGAGCAGTTCTTC. This encodes CASRITPTSPPTNEQFF.

V is TRBV5-6 and J is TRBJ2-1; 10 positions match TRBD2. There are 13 residues in the CDR3. From germline, CDR1 is SGHDT and CDR2 YYEEEE. Trimming removed 1 base from V and 14 bases from J; junction bases left unmatched: 6. The CDR3 sequence: CASSLTSGRAEFF. The CDR3 DNA follows: TGTGCCAGCAGCTTGACAAGCGGGAGGGCCGAGTTCTTC.

The chain links TRBV19 to TRBJ1-4; 7 positions match TRBD1. Germline V gives CDR1 LNHDA, CDR2 SQIVND (reference sequence). This CDR3 has 15 residues. Trimming at V came to 5 bases and at J to 5 bases, leaving 8 bases not matched to a gene. CDR3 bases: TGTGCCAGTAGTGCATCACAGGGGACAAATGAAAAACTGTTTTTT. Translating gives CASSASQGTNEKLFF.

The rearrangement links TRBV28 to TRBJ2-5; D gene uncertain. The CDR3 covers 14 residues. The V gene lost 6 bases and the J gene lost 7 bases, with 18 bases spanning the gap. In germline, CDR1 is MDHEN, CDR2 SYDVKM. The CDR3 region has the DNA TGTGCCAGCAGCCCTGTTTCTTTGGTCGGGACCCAGTACTTC. It yields the protein CASSPVSLVGTQYF.

V and J are TRBV13 and TRBJ2-7; 13 nucleotides agree with TRBD2. This CDR3 is built from 16 residues. Trimming took 5 bases from V and 2 from J; bases not matched to a gene: 6. Germline V gene lookup returns CDR1 PRHDT and CDR2 FYEKMQ (reference sequence). DNA of the CDR3: TGTGCCAGCAGCCCCCCGGGACTAGCGGGAACCTACGAGCAGTACTTC. Protein sequence: CASSPPGLAGTYEQYF.

The V call is TRBV6-1, the J call TRBJ2-7; TRBD1 matches 10 bases. The length of the CDR3 is 12 residues. Germline CDR1 reads MNHNS; CDR2 reads SASEGT. V shed 8 bases, J shed 3 bases, and the junction held 1 base outside the gene matches. The CDR3 spells CASRTGGYEQYF. CDR3 DNA sequence: TGTGCCAGCCGGACAGGGGGCTACGAGCAGTACTTC.

The V and J genes are TRBV10-3 and TRBJ2-5; possibly TRBD2 for D (5 bases). The end of the DNA aligns better with TRBJ2-7, so the J call may be wrong. This CDR3 region has 15 residues. Germline CDR1 reads ENHRY; CDR2 reads SYGVKD. This CDR3 reads CAISGTPLGGYEQYF. The CDR3 bases are TGTGCCATCAGTGGGACCCCTCTCGGAGGCTACGAGCAGTACTTC.

The gene calls are TRBV11-3 and TRBJ2-3; D unclear. Germline loops: CDR1 SGHNT, CDR2 YENEEA. Trimming took off 3 bases at V and 2 bases at J, with 9 bases between the two ends. The CDR3 loop spans 14 amino acids. CDR3 in amino acids: CASSFTRNTDTQYF. CDR3 DNA: TGTGCCAGCAGCTTCACGCGGAACACAGATACGCAGTATTTT.

The V and J genes are TRBV7-9 and TRBJ1-1; D is ambiguous. The CDR3 has 15 residues. Trimming cost V 1 base and J 0 bases, with 9 bases left between them. Germline CDR1 reads SEHNR; CDR2 reads FQNEAQ (reference sequence). The CDR3 reads CASSLETALNTEAFF. For the CDR3, the DNA is TGTGCCAGCAGCTTAGAAACAGCTTTGAACACTGAAGCTTTCTTT.

V is TRBV11-3 and J is TRBJ2-7, with 8 bases lining up with TRBD1. The ends lost 1 base at V and 1 base at J; junction bases unmatched: 9. This CDR3 spans 17 amino acids. Looked up from germline, CDR1 is SGHNT and CDR2 is YENEEA. The CDR3 sequence is CASSLGDRLRLSYEQYF. CDR3 sequence (DNA): TGTGCCAGCAGCTTAGGGGACAGGCTCCGGTTGTCCTACGAGCAGTACTTC.

The CDR3 loop reads CASSLVAGYGYTF. Written as DNA, the CDR3 is TGTGCCAGCAGCTTGGTGGCAGGCTATGGCTACACCTTC. V gene TRBV5-6 combines with J gene TRBJ1-2; no firm D call. The CDR3 totals 13 residues. V lost 0 bases, J lost 4 bases, and 7 bases lay in between. Germline V gene lookup returns CDR1 SGHDT and CDR2 YYEEEE. Full variable domain (rest looked up from reference TRBV5-6 and TRBJ1-2): DAGVTQSPTHLIKTRGQQVTLRCSPKSGHDTVSWYQQALGQGPQFIFQYYEEEERQRGNFPDRFSGHQFPNYSSELNVNALLLGDSALYLCASSLVAGYGYTFGSGTRLTVV.

The chain links TRBV6-6 to TRBJ1-2; 9 bases agree with TRBD1. The length of the CDR3 is 15 residues. Unmatched junction bases numbered 13, after V lost 6 bases and J lost 8 bases. Germline assignment: CDR1 MNHNY and CDR2 SVGAGI (reference sequence). This chain's CDR3 is CASRPTGGNFEGYTF. The CDR3, as DNA: TGTGCCAGCAGACCGACAGGGGGAAATTTCGAGGGCTACACCTTC.

This chain uses TRBV19 with TRBJ2-3; D is undetermined. The CDR3 is made up of 14 amino acids. Germline CDR1 and CDR2: LNHDA and SQIVND (reference sequence). The V end lost 1 base, the J end lost 0 bases, and 5 bases lay between the germline ends. DNA of the CDR3: TGTGCCAGTAGTATAGGGCAGAGCACAGATACGCAGTATTTT. It specifies CASSIGQSTDTQYF.

The chain links TRBV2 to TRBJ2-4; 9 bases line up with TRBD1. Germline assignment: CDR1 SNHLY and CDR2 FYNNEI. CDR3 size: 15 residues. V lost 10 bases and J lost 4; bases outside the gene matches: 11. CDR3 region: CAKRAPGTGKNIQYF. The CDR3 bases are TGTGCCAAGCGAGCTCCCGGGACAGGGAAAAACATTCAGTACTTC. Full variable domain (remainder filled in from reference TRBV2 and TRBJ2-4): EPEVTQTPSHQVTQMGQEVILRCVPISNHLYFYWYRQILGQKVEFLVSFYNNEISEKSEIFDDQFSVERPDGSNFTLKIRSTKLEDSAMYFCAKRAPGTGKNIQYFGAGTRLSVL.